Listed below are T cell receptor beta chains from one sample, sequenced in a study of monozygotic twins with inflammatory bowel disease. TCRdb re-called the 5' RACE reads and catalogs CDR3 proteins one per entry, DNA excluded. The table lists roughly 300,000 distinct CDR3 sequences, with about 5% in the top ten. The source material was blood. These receptors were collected from a human donor with ulcerative colitis or Crohn's disease, or a healthy co-twin of an affected twin (not recorded which). Both conserved end residues are part of each CDR3. Not every row has a clone size; where given, it reads once, few, many or a size class.

j_call: TRBJ1-5
clone_size: NA
v_call: TRBV5-6
cdr3_aa: CASSPDRGRQPQHF

j_call: TRBJ1-2
clone_size: NA
v_call: TRBV20-1
cdr3_aa: CSARDSAASNYGYTF

j_call: TRBJ2-7
clone_size: NA
v_call: TRBV5-1
cdr3_aa: CASSERQATLREQYF

j_call: TRBJ1-1
clone_size: NA
v_call: TRBV20-1
cdr3_aa: CSALMTGPTEAFF

j_call: TRBJ2-2
clone_size: NA
v_call: TRBV12-3/TRBV12-4
cdr3_aa: CASTRGGGELFF

j_call: TRBJ1-1
clone_size: NA
v_call: TRBV5-1
cdr3_aa: CASSSQGSEAFF

j_call: TRBJ2-3
clone_size: NA
v_call: TRBV5-1
cdr3_aa: CASSFSSAGDSTDTQYF

j_call: TRBJ2-1
clone_size: NA
v_call: TRBV9
cdr3_aa: CASSGSGRLNNEQFF

j_call: TRBJ1-4
clone_size: NA
v_call: TRBV6-5
cdr3_aa: CASSYKVDGSVVREKLFF

j_call: TRBJ1-5
clone_size: NA
v_call: TRBV19
cdr3_aa: CASSGRQGFYQPQHF

j_call: TRBJ2-5
clone_size: NA
v_call: TRBV6-5
cdr3_aa: CASSYRDRGQNRETQYF

j_call: TRBJ2-7
clone_size: NA
v_call: TRBV19
cdr3_aa: CASSMGSYYEQYF

j_call: TRBJ1-2
clone_size: NA
v_call: TRBV7-2
cdr3_aa: CASSPQRGMEYGYTF

j_call: TRBJ2-1
clone_size: NA
v_call: TRBV30
cdr3_aa: CAWNRRGNEQFF

j_call: TRBJ1-1
clone_size: NA
v_call: TRBV5-1
cdr3_aa: CASSLGQENTEAFF

j_call: TRBJ2-4
clone_size: medium-sized
v_call: TRBV20-1
cdr3_aa: CSATPRTGKNIQYF

j_call: TRBJ2-7
clone_size: NA
v_call: TRBV29-1
cdr3_aa: CSVSRGGVFDEQYF

j_call: TRBJ1-5
clone_size: NA
v_call: TRBV20-1
cdr3_aa: CSARIAGDQPQHF

j_call: TRBJ1-2
clone_size: NA
v_call: TRBV6-5
cdr3_aa: CASSPPGDYGYTF

j_call: TRBJ2-3
clone_size: NA
v_call: TRBV7-2
cdr3_aa: CASSTRTSRGADTQYF

j_call: TRBJ2-1
clone_size: NA
v_call: TRBV28
cdr3_aa: CASSIGTPHEQFF

j_call: TRBJ2-7
clone_size: NA
v_call: TRBV6-2/TRBV6-3
cdr3_aa: CASSHSGSNYEQYF

j_call: TRBJ2-7
clone_size: NA
v_call: TRBV29-1
cdr3_aa: CSVGDFSYEQYF

j_call: TRBJ1-4
clone_size: NA
v_call: TRBV12-3/TRBV12-4
cdr3_aa: CASSRYPGQPRLGLFF

j_call: TRBJ2-7
clone_size: NA
v_call: TRBV12-3/TRBV12-4
cdr3_aa: CASSFYGHREADYEQYF

j_call: TRBJ2-2
clone_size: NA
v_call: TRBV11-2
cdr3_aa: CASSWGHLDTGELFF

j_call: TRBJ2-3
clone_size: NA
v_call: TRBV20-1
cdr3_aa: CSARPRGGSDTQYF

j_call: TRBJ1-5
clone_size: NA
v_call: TRBV20-1
cdr3_aa: CSARGESNQPQHF

j_call: TRBJ2-7
clone_size: NA
v_call: TRBV5-1
cdr3_aa: CASSLGLAPYEQYF

j_call: TRBJ2-6
clone_size: NA
v_call: TRBV6-5
cdr3_aa: CASSYWRGSGANVLTF

j_call: TRBJ2-3
clone_size: NA
v_call: TRBV12-3/TRBV12-4
cdr3_aa: CASRRGQGSTDTQYF

j_call: TRBJ2-7
clone_size: NA
v_call: TRBV27
cdr3_aa: CASSLASAYEQYF

j_call: TRBJ2-3
clone_size: NA
v_call: TRBV27
cdr3_aa: CASSSAGHSTDTQYF

j_call: TRBJ1-1
clone_size: NA
v_call: TRBV4-3
cdr3_aa: CASSQDHPWASRGTEAFF

j_call: TRBJ1-6
clone_size: NA
v_call: TRBV5-1
cdr3_aa: CASSRQDGSSYNSPLHF

j_call: TRBJ2-3
clone_size: NA
v_call: TRBV5-1
cdr3_aa: CASSLRPSGGARGTDTQYF

j_call: TRBJ2-6
clone_size: NA
v_call: TRBV29-1
cdr3_aa: CSVERATGANVLTF

j_call: TRBJ1-2
clone_size: NA
v_call: TRBV7-6
cdr3_aa: CASSSLQGHGYGYTF

j_call: TRBJ2-5
clone_size: NA
v_call: TRBV7-2
cdr3_aa: CASSLAQRGRETQYF

j_call: TRBJ2-3
clone_size: NA
v_call: TRBV6-5
cdr3_aa: CASSYSRTGFDTQYF

j_call: TRBJ2-7
clone_size: NA
v_call: TRBV27
cdr3_aa: CASSFGALYEQYF

j_call: TRBJ2-4
clone_size: NA
v_call: TRBV7-8
cdr3_aa: CASSFGGGGVIQYF

j_call: TRBJ2-7
clone_size: NA
v_call: TRBV7-2
cdr3_aa: CASSLISGGTYEQYF

j_call: TRBJ2-7
clone_size: NA
v_call: TRBV6-1
cdr3_aa: CASSEALLARSYEQYF

j_call: TRBJ2-3
clone_size: NA
v_call: TRBV10-3
cdr3_aa: CAISESGLAGRSQYF

j_call: TRBJ2-2
clone_size: NA
v_call: TRBV21-1
cdr3_aa: CASSARTGGANTGELFF

j_call: TRBJ1-2
clone_size: NA
v_call: TRBV5-4
cdr3_aa: CASRPQGIGYGYTF

j_call: TRBJ2-5
clone_size: NA
v_call: TRBV15
cdr3_aa: CATSRGVGKGETQYF